This T cell receptor (beta chain) was found in a study of shared clonotypes between healthy human individuals. CDR1 is SGHKS and CDR2 is YYEKEE in the germline V gene (reference sequence). V was cut by 3 bases and J by 7 bases, with 7 bases left in between. This CDR3 region has 11 residues. Study-wide findings and caveats: Sampling involved blood alone; tissue repertoires likely differ. Expectations were that clonotype sharing among donors would be affected by sequencing depth.

It was tens of millions of PBMCs that unsorted samples used for genomic DNA. Sequencing was performed with immunoSEQ multiplex PCR; in TCRdb, only in-frame clones are kept and a portion is missing. Counted here are about half a million clones, roughly 80% occurring once; the ten biggest clones make up less than 15%. A remark on this clone: The antigen is not known.

The chain employs TRBV5-5 and TRBJ1-1; D unclear. Sequencing used PBMCs. This TCR derives from a woman between 40 and 55 years old in good health. Some clones in this sample may be carry-over from other donors' samples. The CDR3 spells CASSWADEAFF. CDR3 DNA sequence: TGTGCCAGCAGCTGGGCTGATGAAGCTTTCTTT.